This entry is about one T cell receptor beta chain. The target antigen is unknown. The data stem from a study of T-cell reconstitution after alpha-beta-depleted transplantation in children. Study results and limitations: Surviving recipient cells, namely T cells and thymic progenitors, were the source of high day-60 TCRbeta diversity in some patients.

Construction of the TCRbeta library involved unique molecular identifiers. One entry per CDR3 protein, called by TCRdb with MiXCR from the PCR reads. This sample carries 900,000 or so distinct CDR3 sequences, roughly 16% of them seen once, and the ten largest clones take approximately 5%. This material consisted of PBMCs, mostly from graft donor cells, taken 360 days after TCRalphabeta/CD19-depleted stem cell transplant. The TCR originated in a male patient aged 10 to 17 who had a stem cell transplant for acute lymphoblastic leukemia, so the T cells may come from the graft donor.

The CDR3 here is CASSHPSGWTGELFF. The CDR3 bases are TGTGCCAGCAGCCACCCTAGCGGGTGGACCGGGGAGCTGTTTTTT. This sequence joins TRBV7-6 and TRBJ2-2; 8 bases are shared with TRBD2. V trimming: 5 bases; J trimming: 5 bases; junction bases outside the gene matches: 7. CDR3 length equals 15 residues. Germline V gene lookup returns CDR1 SGHVS and CDR2 FNYEAQ.